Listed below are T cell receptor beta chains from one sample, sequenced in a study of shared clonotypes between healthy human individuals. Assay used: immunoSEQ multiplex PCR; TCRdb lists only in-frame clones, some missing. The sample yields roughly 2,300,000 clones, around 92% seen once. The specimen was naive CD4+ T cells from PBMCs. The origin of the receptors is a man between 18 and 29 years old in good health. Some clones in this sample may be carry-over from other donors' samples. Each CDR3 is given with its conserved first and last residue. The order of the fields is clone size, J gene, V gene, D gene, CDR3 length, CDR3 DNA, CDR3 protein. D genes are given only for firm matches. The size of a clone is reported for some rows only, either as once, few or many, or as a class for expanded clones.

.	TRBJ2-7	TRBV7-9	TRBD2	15	TGTGCCAGCAGCTTAGTCGGACTAGCGGCCTACGAGCAGTACTTC	CASSLVGLAAYEQYF
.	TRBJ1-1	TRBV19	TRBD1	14	TGTGCCAGTAGTATACAGGGGGCGCCGGCTGAAGCTTTCTTT	CASSIQGAPAEAFF
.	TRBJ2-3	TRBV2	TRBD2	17	TGTGCCAGCAATATGCGGGGGAGCGGGAGGTTCACAGATACGCAGTATTTT	CASNMRGSGRFTDTQYF
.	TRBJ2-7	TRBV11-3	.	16	TGTGCCAGCAGCTTAGGGTCCGGAGGGGCCTCCTACGAGCAGTACTTC	CASSLGSGGASYEQYF
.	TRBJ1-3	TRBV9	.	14	TGTGCCAGCAGCGTCCAGGACTCTGGAAACACCATATATTTT	CASSVQDSGNTIYF
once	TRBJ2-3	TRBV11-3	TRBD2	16	TGTGCCAGCAGCTTATCGCGGGCTAGCGGGGAGAATACGCAGTATTTT	CASSLSRASGENTQYF
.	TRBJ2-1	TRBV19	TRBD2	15	TGTGCCAGTATTACTAGCGGGAGCTCCTACAATGAGCAGTTCTTC	CASITSGSSYNEQFF
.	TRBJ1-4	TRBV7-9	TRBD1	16	TGTGCCAGCAGCTGGGGACAGGGTGCAACTAATGAAAAACTGTTTTTT	CASSWGQGATNEKLFF
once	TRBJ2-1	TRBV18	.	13	TGTGCCAGCTCACCGGACAGCCCCAATGAGCAGTTCTTC	CASSPDSPNEQFF
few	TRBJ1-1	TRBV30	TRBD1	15	TGTGCCTGGACTTCCGGGACAGTTGGGAACACTGAAGCTTTCTTT	CAWTSGTVGNTEAFF
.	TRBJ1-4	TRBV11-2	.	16	TGTGCCAGCAGCTTACCCGGTTACGGGGTTAATGAAAAACTGTTTTTT	CASSLPGYGVNEKLFF
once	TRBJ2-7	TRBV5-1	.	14	TGCGCCAGCAGCCCGGAGGGACAGACCTACGAGCAGTACTTC	CASSPEGQTYEQYF
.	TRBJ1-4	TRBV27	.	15	TGTGCCAGCAGTTCCCACAGATTTACTAATGAAAAACTGTTTTTT	CASSSHRFTNEKLFF
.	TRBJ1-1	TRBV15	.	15	TGTGCCACCAGCAGTTATGGTCAGGAAAACACTGAAGCTTTCTTT	CATSSYGQENTEAFF
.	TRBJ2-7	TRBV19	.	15	TGTGCCAGTACCCAACAATCAGGGGGACTCTCCGAGCAGTACTTC	CASTQQSGGLSEQYF
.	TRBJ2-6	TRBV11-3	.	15	TGTGCCAGCAGCTCCGAATTCTCTGGGGCCAACGTCCTGACTTTC	CASSSEFSGANVLTF
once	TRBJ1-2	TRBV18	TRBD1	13	TGTGCCAGCTCAGCAGGGGGCCCTACAGAGAACACCTTC	CASSAGGPTENTF
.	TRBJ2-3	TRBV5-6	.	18	TGTGCCAGCAGCTTTGAATCTTACGGGACTCGAGGAGCAGATACGCAGTATTTT	CASSFESYGTRGADTQYF
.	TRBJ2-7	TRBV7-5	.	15	TGTGTCAGAAGCTTATCGCCCGGACAGGTCTACGAGCAGTACTTC	CVRSLSPGQVYEQYF
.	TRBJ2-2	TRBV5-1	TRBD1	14	TGCGCCAGCGGGAGAGGACAGGGAATCGGGGAGCTGTTTTTT	CASGRGQGIGELFF
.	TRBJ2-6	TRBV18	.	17	TGTGCCAGCTCATTTGGATACACCCGCTCTGGGGCCAACGTCCTGACTTTC	CASSFGYTRSGANVLTF
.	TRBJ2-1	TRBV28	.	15	TGTGCCAGCAGTCCCCGATGGGGGGAGCCCAATGAGCAGTTCTTC	CASSPRWGEPNEQFF
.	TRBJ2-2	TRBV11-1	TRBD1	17	TGTGCCAGCAGCTTAGTGCCGACAGGGAATCGCATCGGGGAGCTGTTTTTT	CASSLVPTGNRIGELFF
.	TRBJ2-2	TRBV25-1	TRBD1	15	TGTGCCAGCAGTGAAGGACAGGGGATCACCGGGGAGCTGTTTTTT	CASSEGQGITGELFF
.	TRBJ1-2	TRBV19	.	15	TGTGCCAGTAGTATACAACGGGGACGTGGCTATGGCTACACCTTC	CASSIQRGRGYGYTF